Presented here are 31 T cell receptor beta chains from one specimen sequenced in a study of T cell clonotyping in hematopoietic cell transplantation. The sample's time point: recipient sample about 28 days before transplant, after cytoreduction. This table comes from immunoSEQ multiplex PCR, and its TCRdb copy is limited to in-frame clones, with some not included. The table lists roughly 50,000 clones, around 84% of them singletons. The material was peripheral blood mononuclear cells, obtained before stem cell transplant. The receptors derive from a man in his sixties with biphenotypic leukemia. Some clones in this sample may be carry-over from other donors' samples.

The genes are TRBV29-1 and TRBJ1-4; D gene unclear. V was pared by 4 bases and J by 3 bases, with 6 bases between. The CDR3 runs 12 residues. The germline CDR1 and CDR2 sequences are SQVTM and ANQGSEA. The CDR3 bases are TGCAGCGTTGTGACCGCTAATGAAAAACTGTTTTTT. Translated: CSVVTANEKLFF.

The V gene is TRBV30, the J gene TRBJ1-4, with D uncertain. Germline-derived CDR1 and CDR2 are GTSNPN and SVGIG (reference sequence). Trimming removed 0 bases from V and 6 bases from J, with 11 bases in between. CDR3 length: 14 amino acids. The CDR3 nucleotides are TGTGCCTGGAGTGTACGGGAGAATCATGAAAAACTGTTTTTT. It encodes CAWSVRENHEKLFF.

The chain is built from TRBV5-6 and TRBJ2-7; 7 bases fit TRBD1. CDR1 and CDR2 (germline): SGHDT, YYEEEE. There are 16 residues in the CDR3. V was pared by 3 bases and J by 2 bases, with 11 bases of the junction left unmatched. CDR3 sequence reads: CASSSRGLILTYEQYF. CDR3 coding DNA: TGTGCCAGCAGCTCGAGGGGGCTGATCCTTACCTACGAGCAGTACTTC.

V is TRBV2 and J is TRBJ2-5; D might be TRBD1 (6 bases). This CDR3 comprises 21 residues. Trimming stripped 6 bases from V and 2 bases from J, with 34 bases between. Germline CDR1 is SNHLY and CDR2 is FYNNEI. This chain's CDR3 is CASSAPSLTDSSHRSQETQYF. Written as DNA, the CDR3 is TGTGCCAGCAGCGCCCCAAGCCTAACGGACAGTTCACATCGTTCACAAGAGACCCAGTACTTC.

CDR3 amino acids: CASSFRTSGRRRGTGELFF. The DNA of the CDR3 is TGTGCCAGCAGCTTCCGGACTAGCGGGAGACGCCGGGGCACCGGGGAGCTGTTTTTT. V gene TRBV11-2 combines with J gene TRBJ2-2; 13 nucleotides align to TRBD2. The CDR3 covers 19 residues. With V trimmed by 3 bases and J by 4 bases, 11 bases remained unmatched. Germline CDR1 SGHAT, CDR2 FQNNGV.

The chain uses TRBV30 and TRBJ2-5, with D perhaps matching TRBD2 (5 bases). This CDR3 spans 11 amino acids. CDR1 and CDR2 from the germline V gene are GTSNPN and SVGIG (reference sequence). Trimming left V 5 bases short and J 5 bases short, with 9 bases between. The CDR3 loop is CAWEGGETQYF. DNA of the CDR3: TGTGCCTGGGAGGGCGGGGAGACCCAGTACTTC.

V gene TRBV5-1 combines with J gene TRBJ1-2; unclear D gene. Trimming removed 0 bases at V and 0 bases at J, with 9 bases between. Germline V gives CDR1 SGHRS, CDR2 YFSETQ. The CDR3 totals 15 residues. CDR3 loop: CASSLAVSANYGYTF. CDR3 DNA sequence: TGCGCCAGCAGCTTGGCTGTGTCAGCTAACTATGGCTACACCTTC.

The CDR3 is CASSSTHRDQPQHF. The CDR3 region has the DNA TGTGCCAGCAGCTCTACCCACAGGGATCAGCCCCAGCATTTT. This chain uses TRBV7-2 with TRBJ1-5; D is perhaps TRBD1 (6 bases). Germline lookup yields CDR1 SGHTA and CDR2 FQGNSA. The CDR3 length is 14 residues. Trimming stripped 4 bases from V and 5 bases from J, with 12 bases between.

The chain joins TRBV4-1 to TRBJ2-7, with unresolved D. Trimming cost V 7 bases and J 4 bases, with 20 bases left between them. The CDR3 is 15 residues long. Germline V gene sequence: CDR1 MGHRA, CDR2 YSYEKL. CDR3 bases: TGCGCCAGCACCCCGTCTTTAGGAGTCTCTTACGAGCAGTACTTC. It codes for CASTPSLGVSYEQYF.

The chain is built from TRBV6-5 and TRBJ1-2, with D tentatively TRBD1 (5 bases). CDR1 and CDR2 from the germline V gene are MNHEY and SVGAGI. The CDR3 loop spans 15 amino acids. Trimming shortened V by 2 bases and J by 8 bases, and 18 bases separated the two germline ends. CDR3 sequence (DNA): TGTGCCAGCAGTTACCGAATTGGGACTAAACGGGGCTACACCTTC. This codes for CASSYRIGTKRGYTF.

By its share, this clone is medium-sized. CDR3 DNA sequence: TGCGCCAGCAGGGGACAGGACTTCTCCTACGAGCAGTACTTC. This codes for CASRGQDFSYEQYF. The J gene is TRBJ2-7, the V gene TRBV10-1; TRBD1 aligns across 8 bases. Germline V CDR1 and CDR2: WNHNN, SYGVQD (reference sequence). J lost 0 bases, V lost 6 bases, and 4 bases had no gene match. This CDR3 is 14 amino acids long.

The chain joins TRBV19 to TRBJ1-2; 7 nucleotides match TRBD1. Unmatched junction bases numbered 8, after V lost 8 bases and J lost 2 bases. Germline V gene sequence: CDR1 LNHDA, CDR2 SQIVND (reference sequence). The CDR3 totals 14 residues. CDR3 residues: CASFSGQENYGYTF. CDR3 DNA: TGTGCCAGTTTCTCTGGACAGGAGAACTATGGCTACACCTTC.

The rearrangement links TRBV30 to TRBJ2-2, with 8 positions matching TRBD2. The CDR3 spans 14 residues. Germline lookup yields CDR1 GTSNPN and CDR2 SVGIG (reference sequence). J lost 7 bases, V lost 3 bases, and 7 bases had no gene match. CDR3 sequence reads: CAWRSGRMGGELFF. The CDR3 nucleotides are TGTGCCTGGAGGAGCGGGAGAATGGGCGGGGAGCTGTTTTTT.

CDR3 in DNA: TGTGCCAGCAGTGACCTAGGACACAATGAGCAGTTCTTC. Translation gives CASSDLGHNEQFF. The chain recombines TRBV2 with TRBJ2-1, with D hard to call. V shed 3 bases and J shed 5 bases, with 8 bases lying between them. The length of the CDR3 is 13 residues. Germline values: CDR1 SNHLY, CDR2 FYNNEI.

This chain links TRBV4-3 with TRBJ2-6, with unresolved D. CDR1 is LGHNA and CDR2 is YSLEER in the germline V gene. Trimming removed 1 base from V and 8 bases from J, with 12 bases in between. This CDR3 spans 15 amino acids. CDR3 loop: CASSQVSSTSNVLTF. The CDR3 DNA reads as TGCGCCAGCAGCCAAGTGTCAAGTACGTCCAACGTCCTGACTTTC.

V usage is TRBV30 and J usage is TRBJ1-2; weak D call: TRBD1 (6 bases). The CDR3 spans 13 residues. Trimming cost V 3 bases and J 4 bases, with 12 bases left between them. Per germline, CDR1 GTSNPN and CDR2 SVGIG (reference sequence). This chain's CDR3 is CAWSPGVGYGYTF. CDR3 DNA sequence: TGTGCCTGGAGCCCAGGGGTTGGCTATGGCTACACCTTC.

In nucleotides, the CDR3 is TGTGCCAGCAGACGAGAGGCTGAAGCTTTCTTT. Translation: CASRREAEAFF. The gene calls are TRBV6-1 and TRBJ1-1; D is undetermined. Trimming took 6 bases from V and 6 from J, leaving 8 bases between them. The CDR3 has 11 residues. Looked up from germline, CDR1 is MNHNS and CDR2 is SASEGT.

There are a few counts of this clone. This chain links TRBV5-1 with TRBJ1-2; a possible D gene is TRBD1 (6 bases). The germline V gene has CDR1 SGHRS and CDR2 YFSETQ. Trimming cost V 0 bases and J 7 bases, with 16 bases left between them. The length of the CDR3 is 15 residues. The CDR3, as DNA: TGCGCCAGCAGCTTGGAATCCGACGGGGGCGGTGGCTACACCTTC. Protein: CASSLESDGGGGYTF.

This chain links TRBV5-1 with TRBJ1-1; D is uncertain. The V gene lost 0 bases and the J gene lost 11 bases, with 11 bases spanning the gap. The CDR3 sequence is 12 residues long. Germline CDR1 SGHRS, CDR2 YFSETQ. CDR3 region: CASSLVGGSAFF. Written as DNA, the CDR3 is TGCGCCAGCAGCTTGGTTGGTGGGTCGGCTTTCTTT.

A few counts support this clone. The chain recombines TRBV4-1 with TRBJ2-7; TRBD2 matches 7 bases. Germline V CDR1 and CDR2: MGHRA, YSYEKL. There are 14 residues in the CDR3. The V gene end was trimmed by 3 bases and the J gene end by 4 bases; junction bases not matched to a gene: 6. This chain's CDR3 is CASSQGTNYYEQYF. The DNA for the CDR3 is TGCGCCAGCAGCCAGGGGACTAATTATTACGAGCAGTACTTC.

This chain connects TRBV4-1 to TRBJ2-4; TRBD1 aligns across 8 bases. The ends lost 1 base at V and 6 bases at J; junction bases unmatched: 8. CDR3 length: 16 amino acids. Germline lookup yields CDR1 MGHRA and CDR2 YSYEKL. The CDR3 protein is CASSQAKGQEGNIQYF. Written as DNA, the CDR3 is TGCGCCAGCAGCCAAGCCAAGGGACAGGAAGGAAACATTCAGTACTTC.

This chain links TRBV14 with TRBJ1-1; D is perhaps TRBD1 (5 bases). V was clipped by 4 bases and J by 3 bases, with 6 bases between them. CDR3 length equals 12 residues. Per germline, CDR1 SGHDN and CDR2 FVKESK. The DNA of the CDR3 is TGTGCCAGCAGCCCCAGGGACACTGAAGCTTTCTTT. It codes for CASSPRDTEAFF.

The V and J genes are TRBV7-9 and TRBJ2-7, with 8 bases lining up with TRBD2. Germline assignment: CDR1 SEHNR and CDR2 FQNEAQ (reference sequence). V gave up 2 bases and J gave up 2 bases; unmatched junction bases: 11. The CDR3 covers 17 residues. The chain's CDR3 is CASSLRVLAGHAYEQYF. CDR3 nucleotide sequence: TGTGCCAGCAGCTTAAGAGTTCTAGCGGGCCATGCCTACGAGCAGTACTTC.

The gene calls are TRBV19 and TRBJ2-3; D might be TRBD2 (6 bases). This CDR3 is built from 16 residues. Trimming removed 1 base from V and 0 bases from J, with 11 bases in between. CDR1 is LNHDA and CDR2 is SQIVND in the germline V gene (reference sequence). The CDR3 DNA is TGTGCCAGTAGTATAGTGCGGGGTTACAGCACAGATACGCAGTATTTT. Protein: CASSIVRGYSTDTQYF. The full variable domain, its missing parts supplied by reference TRBV19 and TRBJ2-3, is DGGITQSPKYLFRKEGQNVTLSCEQNLNHDAMYWYRQDPGQGLRLIYYSQIVNDFQKGDIAEGYSVSREKKESFPLTVTSAQKNPTAFYLCASSIVRGYSTDTQYFGPGTRLTVL.

This clone was seen a single time. The rearrangement links TRBV30 to TRBJ2-1; 12 bases fit TRBD2. This CDR3 has 14 amino acids. CDR1 and CDR2 from the germline V gene are GTSNPN and SVGIG (reference sequence). The trim removed 4 bases at V and 10 bases at J, leaving 8 bases unmatched. The CDR3 region has the DNA TGTGCCTGGAAGCGACTAGCGGGAGCGGTCGAGCAGTTCTTC. It specifies CAWKRLAGAVEQFF.

CDR3 sequence: CASSTGTTNYEQYF. The CDR3 DNA follows: TGTGCCAGCAGTACCGGGACTACCAACTACGAGCAGTACTTC. V and J are TRBV28 and TRBJ2-7, with 7 bases matching TRBD2. With 5 bases clipped from V and 3 bases from J, the junction kept 7 bases outside the gene matches. The CDR3 has 14 amino acids. The germline gives CDR1 MDHEN, CDR2 SYDVKM.

The chain combines TRBV7-3 with TRBJ2-2; TRBD2 agrees at 9 bases. The germline V gene encodes CDR1 SGHTA and CDR2 FQGTGA. The CDR3 length is 16 residues. V gave up 5 bases and J gave up 0 bases; unmatched junction bases: 4. DNA for the CDR3: TGTGCCAGCAGCCCGCTAGCGGGGCCGAACACCGGGGAGCTGTTTTTT. Protein product: CASSPLAGPNTGELFF.

The chain carries TRBV5-1 and TRBJ2-1, with 8 bases identical to TRBD1. Germline V gene sequence: CDR1 SGHRS, CDR2 YFSETQ. The CDR3 length is 16 residues. V shed 4 bases, J shed 5 bases, and the junction held 11 bases outside the gene matches. The CDR3 nucleotides read TGCGCCAGCAGCAGCCCACAACAGGGGGTTAACAATGAGCAGTTCTTC. As protein: CASSSPQQGVNNEQFF. Together with reference TRBV5-1 and TRBJ2-1, the CDR3 gives the full variable domain: KAGVTQTPRYLIKTRGQQVTLSCSPISGHRSVSWYQQTPGQGLQFLFEYFSETQRNKGNFPGRFSGRQFSNSRSEMNVSTLELGDSALYLCASSSPQQGVNNEQFFGPGTRLTVL.

The chain employs TRBV18 and TRBJ1-3; a possible D gene is TRBD1 (6 bases). Trimming took 5 bases from V and 0 from J, leaving 17 bases between them. In germline, CDR1 is KGHSH, CDR2 LQKENI. The CDR3 is 17 residues long. The chain's CDR3 is CASSSSRDILSGNTIYF. The CDR3 nucleotides are TGTGCCAGCTCATCATCCCGGGACATCCTCTCTGGAAACACCATATATTTT.

This chain uses TRBV6-1 with TRBJ1-4; D not certain. Germline V gene data show CDR1 as MNHNS and CDR2 as SASEGT. Trimming removed 4 bases at V and 0 bases at J, with 12 bases between. The CDR3 is made up of 16 amino acids. DNA of the CDR3: TGTGCCAGCAGTGCAGCCGCGAACCCAACTAATGAAAAACTGTTTTTT. It translates to CASSAAANPTNEKLFF.

This rearrangement joins TRBV5-1 to TRBJ2-3; D gene unclear. Germline-derived CDR1 and CDR2 are SGHRS and YFSETQ. V was cut by 0 bases and J by 2 bases, with 7 bases left in between. This CDR3 has 14 amino acids. CDR3: CASSLGWDTDTQYF. The CDR3 nucleotides are TGCGCCAGCAGCTTGGGTTGGGACACAGATACGCAGTATTTT.